What follows is one T cell receptor beta chain and its context. Regarding treatment: treatment-naive control, cytoreductive nephrectomy. Controls were unirradiated tumors from treatment-naive cytoreductive nephrectomy patients. The patient's renal cell carcinoma had clear cell pathology. This sample is drawn from a study of radiation and T cells in renal cell carcinoma. Assay used: immunoSEQ multiplex PCR; TCRdb lists only in-frame clones, some missing. The sample shows over 10,000 clones, roughly 65% of them seen only once. The sequencing used tumor tissue, collected from a patient whose treatment was nephrectomy without radiotherapy. This receptor was obtained from a woman of 80 years or more with renal cell carcinoma.

The CDR3 region has the DNA TGTGCCAGCAGCTTACGTCCTGAGCAGTTCTTC. It is translated as CASSLRPEQFF. The chain combines TRBV7-9 with TRBJ2-1; D remains ambiguous. CDR3 length: 11 residues. Trimming cost V 2 bases and J 9 bases, with 5 bases left between them. From germline, CDR1 is SEHNR and CDR2 FQNEAQ (reference sequence).